This is a list of T cell receptor beta chains from one sample in a study of cytomegalovirus exposure and HLA in healthy donors. Here immunoSEQ multiplex PCR was the method, and the copy in TCRdb shows in-frame clones only, minus some. This table has 90,000 to 150,000 clones, about 87% appearing once. The material sequenced was PBMCs. Every receptor here comes from a man aged 18-30 years in good health and CMV-seronegative. CDR3s include the opening cysteine and the closing phenylalanine or tryptophan. Each record gives: CDR3 protein, V gene, clone size, J gene. Where a row states a size, it is once, few, many or the class of an expanded clone; other rows omit it.

cdr3_aa: CASSETSGKYEQYF
v_call: TRBV5-1
clone_size: -
j_call: TRBJ2-7

cdr3_aa: CASSKTGGRTGELFF
v_call: TRBV6-5
clone_size: -
j_call: TRBJ2-2

cdr3_aa: CASSSSRGVYEQYF
v_call: TRBV5-5
clone_size: -
j_call: TRBJ2-7

cdr3_aa: CASSVRVLDEQFF
v_call: TRBV9
clone_size: few
j_call: TRBJ2-1

cdr3_aa: CASSERSGQPQHF
v_call: TRBV7-2
clone_size: -
j_call: TRBJ1-5

cdr3_aa: CASRGQGRNYGYTF
v_call: TRBV28
clone_size: -
j_call: TRBJ1-2

cdr3_aa: CASRAGGPPTTDTQYF
v_call: TRBV19
clone_size: -
j_call: TRBJ2-3

cdr3_aa: CASSLDQVDTDTQYF
v_call: TRBV7-8
clone_size: once
j_call: TRBJ2-3

cdr3_aa: CASSQALSGGYEQYF
v_call: TRBV4-2
clone_size: -
j_call: TRBJ2-7

cdr3_aa: CASSKTGHGYTF
v_call: TRBV19
clone_size: few
j_call: TRBJ1-2

cdr3_aa: CASTEREGSGELFF
v_call: TRBV2
clone_size: -
j_call: TRBJ2-2

cdr3_aa: CASWGTVSYEQYF
v_call: TRBV6-1
clone_size: -
j_call: TRBJ2-7

cdr3_aa: CASSFTSGRAPDTQYF
v_call: TRBV7-7
clone_size: -
j_call: TRBJ2-3

cdr3_aa: CASSVPYGAGVSNTGELFF
v_call: TRBV9
clone_size: -
j_call: TRBJ2-2

cdr3_aa: CASSLAGDTGELFF
v_call: TRBV7-9
clone_size: once
j_call: TRBJ2-2

cdr3_aa: CAWASGGADEQFF
v_call: TRBV30
clone_size: -
j_call: TRBJ2-1

cdr3_aa: CASSPTGGRNTIYF
v_call: TRBV6-5
clone_size: -
j_call: TRBJ1-3

cdr3_aa: CASKPGQSTSWELFF
v_call: TRBV4-3
clone_size: -
j_call: TRBJ2-2

cdr3_aa: CASSRRDTSYEQYF
v_call: TRBV5-1
clone_size: -
j_call: TRBJ2-7

cdr3_aa: CASSELRGVAYEQYF
v_call: TRBV6-1
clone_size: -
j_call: TRBJ2-7

cdr3_aa: CASNNGTDYGYTF
v_call: TRBV11-2
clone_size: once
j_call: TRBJ1-2

cdr3_aa: CASSQSYSGEQYF
v_call: TRBV4-1
clone_size: -
j_call: TRBJ2-7

cdr3_aa: CASRPGQGADTQYF
v_call: TRBV10-1
clone_size: once
j_call: TRBJ2-3

cdr3_aa: CASSQGGSDQPQHF
v_call: TRBV27
clone_size: -
j_call: TRBJ1-5

cdr3_aa: CASSFHREGNQPQHF
v_call: TRBV27
clone_size: -
j_call: TRBJ1-5

cdr3_aa: CSVASVLSSYEQYF
v_call: TRBV29-1
clone_size: -
j_call: TRBJ2-7

cdr3_aa: CASSSRTSGLYNEQFF
v_call: TRBV7-9
clone_size: -
j_call: TRBJ2-1

cdr3_aa: CASSGKGQPYEQYF
v_call: TRBV11-3
clone_size: few
j_call: TRBJ2-7

cdr3_aa: CASSELEKYYEQYF
v_call: TRBV2
clone_size: -
j_call: TRBJ2-7

cdr3_aa: CASSGKRTLTGELFF
v_call: TRBV2
clone_size: -
j_call: TRBJ2-2

cdr3_aa: CSVLLGGGGTEAFF
v_call: TRBV29-1
clone_size: -
j_call: TRBJ1-1

cdr3_aa: CASSSGTKFYEQYF
v_call: TRBV7-9
clone_size: -
j_call: TRBJ2-7

cdr3_aa: CASSPLRGQGMYYEQYF
v_call: TRBV28
clone_size: -
j_call: TRBJ2-7

cdr3_aa: CAWSTPQGITNEKLFF
v_call: TRBV30
clone_size: once
j_call: TRBJ1-4

cdr3_aa: CASSPGGTGVITDTQYF
v_call: TRBV27
clone_size: -
j_call: TRBJ2-3

cdr3_aa: CASSFIRLAANNEQFF
v_call: TRBV7-8
clone_size: -
j_call: TRBJ2-1

cdr3_aa: CAISGEGIYGYTF
v_call: TRBV10-3
clone_size: -
j_call: TRBJ1-2

cdr3_aa: CASSPLTGNEQFF
v_call: TRBV18
clone_size: -
j_call: TRBJ2-1

cdr3_aa: CASSVELQGRQYF
v_call: TRBV9
clone_size: once
j_call: TRBJ2-7